The subject of this entry is one T cell receptor beta chain. This clone appeared a single time. No cognate antigen has been identified for it. No much larger clone is present one base from it, and per-base qualities are unavailable. This sample is drawn from a study of immune characteristics of hereditary and idiopathic chronic pancreatitis. Regarding the study in general: The study profiled local pancreatic immune cells and TCRbeta repertoires in hereditary and idiopathic chronic pancreatitis compared with control organ donor pancreases. The gDNA-based approach was selected because the approach required minimal in vitro experimental manipulation of T cells infiltrating the pancreas. In total, roughly five control pancreases, about 7 hereditary chronic pancreatitis pancreases and about 6 idiopathic chronic pancreatitis pancreases underwent TCRbeta sequencing. What the authors observed across the whole study: Differences in Vbeta-Jbeta gene family usage, including TRBV10, TRBV19, TRBV23 and TRBV5, were found between hereditary and idiopathic chronic pancreatitis. Because patient tissue could only be obtained at the time of TPIAT, differences in disease duration may have influenced the immune findings. Compared with controls, TCRbeta repertoire diversity was significantly higher and clonality was lower in both chronic pancreatitis groups. The study did not include chronic pancreatitis caused by alcohol use. Among about a dozen chronic pancreatitis patients, the number of productive TCR rearrangements showed a positive correlation with disease severity scores.

Chronic pancreatitis pancreas tissue was obtained from patients undergoing total pancreatectomy with islet autotransplantation (TPIAT). Included chronic pancreatitis patients had no known history of diabetes. Genomic DNA was extracted directly from bulk pancreas tissue, without T cell sorting, for TCRbeta sequencing. No particular cause of disease was identified in the patients with idiopathic chronic pancreatitis. Pancreas tissues from patients and organ donors were collected consecutively at two US centers. Taken from the germline V gene, the CDR1 and CDR2 loops are SGHVS and FNYEAQ. The CDR3 spans 11 residues, from the cysteine through the phenylalanine. Only the CDR3 part of the read is kept: 33 bases, read in frame from the first base. V loses 5 bases of germline sequence and J loses 7 bases, and the interval between the two ends is 5 bases. The protocol used for the library was the immunoSEQ multiplex PCR assay. From pancreatic genomic DNA, the TCRbeta CDR3 region along with adjacent sequences was amplified and then sequenced. Per the authors' processing: Repertoire diversity was assessed as a mean normalized Shannon-Wiener index, together with productive clonality and counts of productive rearrangements. The nonparametric Mann-Whitney U test was used to compare repertoire metrics between the control and chronic pancreatitis groups. Shared clonotypes were defined as CDR3beta sequences with identical amino acid composition and length across subjects. TCRdb took over this immuneACCESS table, retaining in-frame rearrangements with V and J assigned. Such tables are incomplete; in checked studies, under half of the missing clones stem from an unresolved V gene, and the remainder is unexplained. The V and J calls and clone size are taken from that table; D and trimming were inferred from the DNA. The sample includes about 9,100 clones, with about 76% observed a single time. The ten most abundant clones make up 13% to 15% of the sample.

This chain is built from TRBV7-6 and TRBJ2-2; the D gene cannot be named for sure. This receptor was obtained from a human donor with chronic pancreatitis. Sample: pancreas tissue with idiopathic chronic pancreatitis. The sample's cell subset or site label is to be understood as: chronic pancreatitis without an identified cause. The CDR3 region reads CASSAYGELFF. The DNA sequence is given as TGTGCCAGCAGCGCATACGGGGAGCTGTTTTTT.